The 7 T cell receptor beta chains below come from one sample, sequenced in a study of blood T cell repertoires in COVID-19. Method: immunoSEQ multiplex PCR; TCRdb's copy keeps in-frame clones and lacks some. The sample holds 40,000 to 50,000 clones, roughly four fifths seen once. Sequencing was carried out using peripheral blood. These receptors were collected from a man in his forties with active or convalescent COVID-19.

The chain couples TRBV19 to TRBJ2-5; 10 bases fit TRBD1. The germline V gene has CDR1 LNHDA and CDR2 SQIVND (reference sequence). V was clipped by 10 bases and J by 5 bases; unmatched bases: 4. The CDR3 sequence is 12 residues long. CDR3 sequence (DNA): TGTGCCACACGGACAGGGGGGGAGACCCAGTACTTC. Translating gives CATRTGGETQYF.

This clone has a single count. The chain links TRBV18 to TRBJ1-2; D not certain. With 1 base removed from V and 6 bases from J, the gap between germline ends came to 15 bases. Germline V gene sequence: CDR1 KGHSH, CDR2 LQKENI. CDR3 length equals 15 residues. The CDR3 spells CASSPREGGSHGYTF. The CDR3 region has the DNA TGTGCCAGCTCACCACGGGAAGGAGGGAGCCATGGCTACACCTTC. Filled out from reference TRBV18 and TRBJ1-2, the complete variable domain reads NAGVMQNPRHLVRRRGQEARLRCSPMKGHSHVYWYRQLPEEGLKFMVYLQKENIIDESGMPKERFSAEFPKEGPSILRIQQVVRGDSAAYFCASSPREGGSHGYTFGSGTRLTVV.

This chain links TRBV9 with TRBJ2-2, with a weak D call TRBD2 (5 bases). The CDR3 totals 14 residues. V was clipped by 0 bases and J by 3 bases, with 6 bases between them. The germline V gene has CDR1 SGDLS and CDR2 YYNGEE. The CDR3 loop reads CASSVAADTGELFF. CDR3 DNA: TGTGCCAGCAGCGTAGCAGCGGACACCGGGGAGCTGTTTTTT.

The chain combines TRBV18 with TRBJ1-4; D gene uncertain. V was cut by 1 base and J by 3 bases, with 9 bases left in between. The CDR3 runs to 15 residues. Germline assignment: CDR1 KGHSH and CDR2 LQKENI. The CDR3 loop reads CASSPLSLSNEKLFF. CDR3 coding DNA: TGTGCCAGCTCACCACTGAGTTTATCTAATGAAAAACTGTTTTTT.

This clone appeared a few times. The chain combines TRBV2 with TRBJ2-7; 7 bases map to TRBD1. Germline V gene data show CDR1 as SNHLY and CDR2 as FYNNEI. J lost 2 bases, V lost 4 bases, and 5 bases had no gene match. The length of the CDR3 is 14 residues. The CDR3 DNA is TGTGCCAGCAGTGTTTCAGGGGGAGCCTACGAGCAGTACTTC. Its translation: CASSVSGGAYEQYF.

The chain combines TRBV12-5 with TRBJ2-7; 8 nucleotides align to TRBD1. Germline V gives CDR1 LGHNT, CDR2 FRNRAP. CDR3 length: 13 residues. V lost 5 bases, J lost 2 bases, and 2 bases stayed unmatched. CDR3 DNA sequence: TGTGCTAGTGGTGGACAGGGACCCTACGAGCAGTACTTC. The encoded protein is CASGGQGPYEQYF.

The J gene is TRBJ2-1, the V gene TRBV19, with 10 bases identical to TRBD2. Germline V CDR1 and CDR2: LNHDA, SQIVND (reference sequence). The CDR3 totals 17 residues. V was clipped by 8 bases and J by 1 base; unmatched bases: 11. CDR3 DNA: TGTGCCAGTCACCCGGGACTAGCGTTCAGTTCCTACAATGAGCAGTTCTTC. Protein sequence: CASHPGLAFSSYNEQFF.